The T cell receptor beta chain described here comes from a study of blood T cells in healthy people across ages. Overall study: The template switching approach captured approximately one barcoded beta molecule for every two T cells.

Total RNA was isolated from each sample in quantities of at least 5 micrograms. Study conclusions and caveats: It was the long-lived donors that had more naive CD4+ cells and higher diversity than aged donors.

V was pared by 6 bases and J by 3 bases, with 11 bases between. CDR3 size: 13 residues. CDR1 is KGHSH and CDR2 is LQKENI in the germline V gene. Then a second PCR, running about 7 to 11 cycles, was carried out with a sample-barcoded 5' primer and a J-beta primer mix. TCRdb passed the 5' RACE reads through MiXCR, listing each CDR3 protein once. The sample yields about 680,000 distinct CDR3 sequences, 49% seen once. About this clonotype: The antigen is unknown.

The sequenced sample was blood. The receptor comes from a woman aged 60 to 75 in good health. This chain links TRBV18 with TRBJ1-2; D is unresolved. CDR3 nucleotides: TGTGCCAGCTCGGGGTTGCAGGACTATGGCTACACCTTC. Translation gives CASSGLQDYGYTF. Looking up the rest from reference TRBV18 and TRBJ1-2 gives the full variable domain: NAGVMQNPRHLVRRRGQEARLRCSPMKGHSHVYWYRQLPEEGLKFMVYLQKENIIDESGMPKERFSAEFPKEGPSILRIQQVVRGDSAAYFCASSGLQDYGYTFGSGTRLTVV.